This TCR beta chain is from a study of Ad26.COV2.S vaccination and SARS-CoV-2 variants. The sample's treatment: approximately 18 received Ad26.COV2.S at low or high dose, single or two shots; several received placebo; per-sample allocation not given. Sampling happened 63 days after the first vaccine or placebo injection. TCRdb keeps only in-frame clones here, not all; method: immunoSEQ multiplex PCR. The sample lists more than 300,000 clones; about 88% were seen once. This clone was counted a single time. Its antigen remains unknown. General study results and limits: The breadth of spike-specific CD8+ and CD4+ T cell responses after vaccination was reportedly substantial. Vaccine recipients surpassed placebo recipients in spike-specific TCR breadth. An underestimation of total T cell responses may have resulted from the TCR breadth and depth analyses.

This CDR3 has 15 residues. Trimming cost V 3 bases and J 3 bases, with 12 bases left between them. Germline assignment: CDR1 SNHLY and CDR2 FYNNEI. The chain recombines TRBV2 with TRBJ1-3; D remains ambiguous. The source material was peripheral blood, sampled in a trial of Ad26.COV2.S vaccine versus placebo. The sequence was collected from a person between 18 and 60 years old who received the Ad26.COV2.S COVID-19 vaccine or a placebo. CDR3: CASSDRAGGGNTIYF. The CDR3 DNA reads TGTGCCAGCAGTGATCGGGCAGGAGGTGGAAACACCATATATTTT.